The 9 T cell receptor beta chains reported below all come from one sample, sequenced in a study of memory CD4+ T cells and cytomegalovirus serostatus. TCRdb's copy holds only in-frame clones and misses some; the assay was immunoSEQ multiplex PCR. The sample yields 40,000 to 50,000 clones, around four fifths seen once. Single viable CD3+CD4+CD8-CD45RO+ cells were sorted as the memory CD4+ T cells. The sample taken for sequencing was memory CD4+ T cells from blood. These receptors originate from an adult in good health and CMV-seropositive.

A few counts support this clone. CDR3 sequence (DNA): TGCGCCAGCAGCCCCCACCCCGGGGCGGAGAGCAATCAGCCCCAGCATTTT. It codes for CASSPHPGAESNQPQHF. V gene TRBV4-1 combines with J gene TRBJ1-5, with a weak D call TRBD1 (5 bases). Trimming removed 4 bases at V and 1 base at J, with 17 bases between. Per germline, CDR1 MGHRA and CDR2 YSYEKL. The CDR3 consists of 17 residues.

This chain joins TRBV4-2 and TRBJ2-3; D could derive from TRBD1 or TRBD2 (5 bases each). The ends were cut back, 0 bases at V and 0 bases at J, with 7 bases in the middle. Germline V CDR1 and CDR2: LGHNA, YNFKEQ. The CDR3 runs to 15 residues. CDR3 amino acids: CASSQDWGSTDTQYF. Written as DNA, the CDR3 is TGTGCCAGCAGCCAAGATTGGGGGAGCACAGATACGCAGTATTTT.

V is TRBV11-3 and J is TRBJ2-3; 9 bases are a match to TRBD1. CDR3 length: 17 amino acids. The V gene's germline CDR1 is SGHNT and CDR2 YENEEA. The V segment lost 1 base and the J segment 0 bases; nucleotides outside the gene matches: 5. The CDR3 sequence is CASSLGIQGASTDTQYF. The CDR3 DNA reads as TGTGCCAGCAGCTTAGGTATACAGGGGGCCAGCACAGATACGCAGTATTTT.

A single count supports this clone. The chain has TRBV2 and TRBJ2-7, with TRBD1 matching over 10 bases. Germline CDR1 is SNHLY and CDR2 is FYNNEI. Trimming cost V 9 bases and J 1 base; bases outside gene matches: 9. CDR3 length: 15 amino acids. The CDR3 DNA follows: TGTGCCAGTCACCGGGACAGGGGAGTATCCTACGAGCAGTACTTC. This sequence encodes CASHRDRGVSYEQYF.

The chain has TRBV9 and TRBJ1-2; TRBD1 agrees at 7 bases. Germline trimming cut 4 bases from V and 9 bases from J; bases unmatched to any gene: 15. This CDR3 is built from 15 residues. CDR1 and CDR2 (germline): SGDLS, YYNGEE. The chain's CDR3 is CASSPRITATGSYTF. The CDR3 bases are TGTGCCAGCAGCCCCCGGATAACCGCGACAGGGAGCTACACCTTC.

CDR3 residues: CASSRSLLNEKLFF. DNA for the CDR3: TGTGCCAGTAGTAGGTCACTCCTTAATGAAAAACTGTTTTTT. The V and J genes are TRBV19 and TRBJ1-4; D remains ambiguous. The germline gives CDR1 LNHDA, CDR2 SQIVND (reference sequence). V was cut by 4 bases and J by 4 bases, with 10 bases left in between. The CDR3 has 14 amino acids.

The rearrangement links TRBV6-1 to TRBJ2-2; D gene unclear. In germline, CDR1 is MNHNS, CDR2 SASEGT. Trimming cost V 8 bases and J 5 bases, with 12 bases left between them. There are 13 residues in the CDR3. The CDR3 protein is CASGSEGTGELFF. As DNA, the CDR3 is TGTGCCAGCGGCAGTGAAGGTACCGGGGAGCTGTTTTTT.

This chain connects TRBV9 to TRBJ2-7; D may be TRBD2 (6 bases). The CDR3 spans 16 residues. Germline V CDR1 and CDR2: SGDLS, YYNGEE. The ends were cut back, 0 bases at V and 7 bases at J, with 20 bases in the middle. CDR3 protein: CASSVAGGASAGEQYF. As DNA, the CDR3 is TGTGCCAGCAGCGTAGCAGGAGGGGCCTCCGCGGGGGAGCAGTACTTC.

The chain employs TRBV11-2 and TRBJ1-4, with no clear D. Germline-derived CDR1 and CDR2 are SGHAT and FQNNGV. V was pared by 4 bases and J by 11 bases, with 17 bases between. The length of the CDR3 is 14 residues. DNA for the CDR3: TGTGCCAGCAGCTCAAACCTTGGAGGTGGGAAACTGTTTTTT. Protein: CASSSNLGGGKLFF.